A selection of T cell receptor beta chains follows, all from one sample in a study of long-term antiretroviral therapy in people with HIV. The assay was immunoSEQ multiplex PCR, and TCRdb's table has in-frame clones only and misses some. The data contain about 16,000 clones, about 84% of them singletons. The sample consisted of unsorted PBMCs, taken about 1.2 years before starting antiretroviral therapy. The receptors were gathered from a man in his thirties or forties with HIV. The CDR3 runs from the conserved cysteine through the conserved F or W. D genes are given only for firm matches. Rows give clone size only sometimes, using once, few, many, or a class for an expanded clone.

J gene: TRBJ2-1
CDR3 length: 12
D gene: -
V gene: TRBV10-1
clone size: -
CDR3 protein: CASSPGANEQFF
CDR3 DNA: TGCGCCAGCAGTCCGGGAGCCAATGAGCAGTTCTTC

J gene: TRBJ2-3
CDR3 length: 12
D gene: -
V gene: TRBV29-1
clone size: once
CDR3 protein: CSVWVGPDTQYF
CDR3 DNA: TGCAGCGTTTGGGTTGGGCCAGATACGCAGTATTTT

J gene: TRBJ2-7
CDR3 length: 16
D gene: TRBD2
V gene: TRBV19
clone size: -
CDR3 protein: CASSINAGGTTYEQYF
CDR3 DNA: TGTGCCAGTAGTATAAATGCGGGAGGGACCACCTACGAGCAGTACTTC

J gene: TRBJ1-4
CDR3 length: 13
D gene: -
V gene: TRBV28
clone size: medium-sized
CDR3 protein: CASSSGTPKGLFF
CDR3 DNA: TGTGCCAGCAGTTCCGGGACTCCTAAGGGACTGTTTTTT

J gene: TRBJ1-2
CDR3 length: 13
D gene: -
V gene: TRBV12-1
clone size: -
CDR3 protein: CASSFFRLQVLTF
CDR3 DNA: TGTGCCAGCAGCTTTTTTAGGCTGCAAGTTCTTACCTTC

J gene: TRBJ1-2
CDR3 length: 15
D gene: -
V gene: TRBV19
clone size: -
CDR3 protein: CASSEPGLSNYGYTF
CDR3 DNA: TGTGCCAGCTCTGAACCGGGACTCAGTAACTATGGCTACACCTTC

J gene: TRBJ2-7
CDR3 length: 11
D gene: TRBD2
V gene: TRBV20-1
clone size: -
CDR3 protein: CTGLAGYEQYF
CDR3 DNA: TGTACTGGACTAGCGGGATACGAGCAGTACTTC

J gene: TRBJ2-7
CDR3 length: 13
D gene: -
V gene: TRBV7-9
clone size: -
CDR3 protein: CASSLGVLDEQYF
CDR3 DNA: TGTGCCAGCAGCTTAGGAGTACTCGACGAGCAGTACTTC

J gene: TRBJ2-2
CDR3 length: 15
D gene: -
V gene: TRBV19
clone size: -
CDR3 protein: CASSPGHTNTGELFF
CDR3 DNA: TGTGCCAGTTCACCGGGACATACGAACACCGGGGAGCTGTTTTTT

J gene: TRBJ2-1
CDR3 length: 14
D gene: -
V gene: TRBV27
clone size: large
CDR3 protein: CASRTGQWDNEQFF
CDR3 DNA: TGTGCCAGCAGAACGGGACAATGGGACAATGAGCAGTTCTTC

J gene: TRBJ2-2
CDR3 length: 15
D gene: -
V gene: TRBV7-8
clone size: -
CDR3 protein: CASSRDGGNTGELFF
CDR3 DNA: TGTGCCAGCAGCCGAGATGGGGGGAACACCGGGGAGCTGTTTTTT

J gene: TRBJ1-1
CDR3 length: 13
D gene: -
V gene: TRBV9
clone size: once
CDR3 protein: CASSSRTRTEAFF
CDR3 DNA: TGTGCCAGCAGCTCCCGCACGAGGACTGAAGCTTTCTTT

J gene: TRBJ2-7
CDR3 length: 13
D gene: -
V gene: TRBV2
clone size: -
CDR3 protein: CASSDGLSYEQYF
CDR3 DNA: TGTGCCAGCAGTGATGGGCTGTCCTACGAGCAGTACTTC

J gene: TRBJ2-1
CDR3 length: 14
D gene: TRBD2
V gene: TRBV29-1
clone size: -
CDR3 protein: CSVVGTSGWNEQFF
CDR3 DNA: TGCAGCGTTGTGGGGACTAGCGGGTGGAATGAGCAGTTCTTC

J gene: TRBJ2-3
CDR3 length: 14
D gene: TRBD2
V gene: TRBV14
clone size: once
CDR3 protein: CASSQGLAGGTQYF
CDR3 DNA: TGTGCCAGCAGCCAAGGGCTAGCGGGAGGTACGCAGTATTTT

J gene: TRBJ1-1
CDR3 length: 12
D gene: -
V gene: TRBV13
clone size: -
CDR3 protein: CASSLRRAEAFF
CDR3 DNA: TGTGCCAGCAGCTTAAGGAGGGCTGAAGCTTTCTTT

J gene: TRBJ2-2
CDR3 length: 20
D gene: TRBD2
V gene: TRBV5-1
clone size: -
CDR3 protein: CASSLYSVTSGEPNTGELFF
CDR3 DNA: TGCGCCAGCAGCTTGTATTCGGTGACTAGCGGGGAACCGAACACCGGGGAGCTGTTTTTT

J gene: TRBJ2-7
CDR3 length: 12
D gene: TRBD2
V gene: TRBV28
clone size: once
CDR3 protein: CASTNPRGGLYF
CDR3 DNA: TGTGCCAGCACCAACCCCCGGGGGGGCTTGTACTTC

J gene: TRBJ2-1
CDR3 length: 18
D gene: TRBD2
V gene: TRBV27
clone size: -
CDR3 protein: CASSFGLAGPIRGNEQFF
CDR3 DNA: TGTGCCAGCAGTTTTGGTCTAGCGGGCCCAATCCGGGGGAATGAGCAGTTCTTC

J gene: TRBJ2-5
CDR3 length: 12
D gene: -
V gene: TRBV6-1
clone size: once
CDR3 protein: CASTWVGETQYF
CDR3 DNA: TGTGCCAGCACCTGGGTAGGGGAGACCCAGTACTTC

J gene: TRBJ2-6
CDR3 length: 18
D gene: TRBD1
V gene: TRBV4-3
clone size: -
CDR3 protein: CASSQDGTVISGANVLTF
CDR3 DNA: TGCGCCAGCAGCCAGGATGGGACAGTGATTTCTGGGGCCAACGTCCTGACTTTC

J gene: TRBJ2-1
CDR3 length: 16
D gene: -
V gene: TRBV5-1
clone size: -
CDR3 protein: CASSLLAMGSYNEQFF
CDR3 DNA: TGCGCCAGCAGCTTGCTAGCCATGGGCTCCTACAATGAGCAGTTCTTC

J gene: TRBJ2-3
CDR3 length: 14
D gene: -
V gene: TRBV27
clone size: -
CDR3 protein: CASMGVPFTDTQYF
CDR3 DNA: TGTGCCAGCATGGGGGTGCCGTTTACAGATACGCAGTATTTT

J gene: TRBJ2-7
CDR3 length: 14
D gene: TRBD1
V gene: TRBV10-3
clone size: once
CDR3 protein: CAISDYPDRASLYF
CDR3 DNA: TGTGCCATCAGTGACTATCCGGACAGGGCAAGCCTTTACTTC

J gene: TRBJ2-3
CDR3 length: 15
D gene: TRBD2
V gene: TRBV5-5
clone size: -
CDR3 protein: CASSRLAGTTDTQYF
CDR3 DNA: TGTGCCAGCAGCAGGCTAGCGGGGACCACAGATACGCAGTATTTT

J gene: TRBJ2-7
CDR3 length: 14
D gene: -
V gene: TRBV28
clone size: -
CDR3 protein: CASSPRDNSYEQYF
CDR3 DNA: TGTGCCAGCAGTCCCCGGGACAATTCCTACGAGCAGTACTTC

J gene: TRBJ2-7
CDR3 length: 13
D gene: -
V gene: TRBV4-1
clone size: large
CDR3 protein: CASSQGTTYEQYF
CDR3 DNA: TGCGCCAGCAGCCAAGGAACAACCTACGAGCAGTACTTC

J gene: TRBJ2-7
CDR3 length: 13
D gene: TRBD1
V gene: TRBV28
clone size: -
CDR3 protein: CASSPQGRYEQYF
CDR3 DNA: TGTGCCAGCAGTCCACAGGGGCGCTACGAGCAGTACTTC

J gene: TRBJ1-5
CDR3 length: 16
D gene: -
V gene: TRBV14
clone size: -
CDR3 protein: CASSSKDRRDNQPQHF
CDR3 DNA: TGTGCCAGCAGCTCAAAGGATAGGCGAGACAATCAGCCCCAGCATTTT

J gene: TRBJ1-1
CDR3 length: 14
D gene: -
V gene: TRBV6-1
clone size: once
CDR3 protein: CASSELGEVGEAFF
CDR3 DNA: TGTGCCAGCAGTGAACTGGGGGAGGTCGGCGAAGCTTTCTTT

J gene: TRBJ1-5
CDR3 length: 13
D gene: -
V gene: TRBV27
clone size: -
CDR3 protein: CASGDGSNQPQHF
CDR3 DNA: TGTGCCAGCGGGGACGGGAGCAATCAGCCCCAGCATTTT

J gene: TRBJ2-7
CDR3 length: 14
D gene: -
V gene: TRBV7-9
clone size: -
CDR3 protein: CASSLSSSSYEQYF
CDR3 DNA: TGTGCCAGCAGCTTATCCTCGAGCTCCTACGAGCAGTACTTC

J gene: TRBJ2-5
CDR3 length: 17
D gene: -
V gene: TRBV5-1
clone size: -
CDR3 protein: CASREGFLGAAQETQYF
CDR3 DNA: TGCGCCAGCAGGGAGGGGTTCCTAGGGGCGGCACAAGAGACCCAGTACTTC

J gene: TRBJ1-1
CDR3 length: 14
D gene: -
V gene: TRBV10-1
clone size: -
CDR3 protein: CASSDGQPSPEAFF
CDR3 DNA: TGCGCCAGCAGTGATGGCCAACCAAGCCCTGAAGCTTTCTTT

J gene: TRBJ1-5
CDR3 length: 15
D gene: TRBD1
V gene: TRBV18
clone size: -
CDR3 protein: CASSLTGDRVQPQHF
CDR3 DNA: TGTGCCAGCTCACTTACCGGGGACAGGGTCCAGCCCCAGCATTTT

J gene: TRBJ2-7
CDR3 length: 14
D gene: TRBD1
V gene: TRBV6-6
clone size: -
CDR3 protein: CASSTTGTGYEQYF
CDR3 DNA: TGTGCCAGCAGTACGACCGGGACAGGGTACGAGCAGTACTTC

J gene: TRBJ2-1
CDR3 length: 11
D gene: -
V gene: TRBV20-1
clone size: -
CDR3 protein: CSASQVSEQFF
CDR3 DNA: TGCAGTGCTAGCCAGGTCAGTGAGCAGTTCTTC

J gene: TRBJ2-1
CDR3 length: 14
D gene: -
V gene: TRBV6-6
clone size: -
CDR3 protein: CATGYTGGYNEQFF
CDR3 DNA: TGTGCCACTGGGTACACCGGTGGGTACAATGAGCAGTTCTTC

J gene: TRBJ1-2
CDR3 length: 15
D gene: TRBD1
V gene: TRBV5-4
clone size: -
CDR3 protein: CASSSGQGAEYGYTF
CDR3 DNA: TGTGCCAGCAGCTCAGGACAGGGAGCTGAGTATGGCTACACCTTC

J gene: TRBJ2-1
CDR3 length: 14
D gene: -
V gene: TRBV6-6
clone size: -
CDR3 protein: CASSGTPPYNEQFF
CDR3 DNA: TGTGCCAGCAGTGGGACTCCCCCCTACAATGAGCAGTTCTTC

J gene: TRBJ2-1
CDR3 length: 12
D gene: -
V gene: TRBV27
clone size: -
CDR3 protein: CASSTLPDEQFF
CDR3 DNA: TGTGCCAGCAGTACACTCCCGGATGAGCAGTTCTTC

J gene: TRBJ2-1
CDR3 length: 17
D gene: TRBD2
V gene: TRBV7-2
clone size: -
CDR3 protein: CASSFSPSGGLYNEQFF
CDR3 DNA: TGTGCCAGCAGCTTTTCTCCTAGCGGGGGACTTTACAATGAGCAGTTCTTC

J gene: TRBJ2-5
CDR3 length: 16
D gene: -
V gene: TRBV9
clone size: once
CDR3 protein: CASSAEIDRPQETQYF
CDR3 DNA: TGTGCCAGCAGCGCCGAGATTGACAGGCCACAAGAGACCCAGTACTTC

J gene: TRBJ2-2
CDR3 length: 14
D gene: TRBD2
V gene: TRBV7-9
clone size: medium-sized
CDR3 protein: CASSTLAGNGELFF
CDR3 DNA: TGTGCCAGCAGCACCCTAGCGGGAAACGGGGAGCTGTTTTTT

J gene: TRBJ1-2
CDR3 length: 16
D gene: -
V gene: TRBV10-2
clone size: few
CDR3 protein: CATGELTGASNYGYTF
CDR3 DNA: TGCGCCACGGGGGAGTTGACGGGCGCGTCGAACTATGGCTACACCTTC

J gene: TRBJ2-1
CDR3 length: 14
D gene: -
V gene: TRBV15
clone size: -
CDR3 protein: CATSRGASGNEQFF
CDR3 DNA: TGTGCCACCAGCAGAGGTGCAAGCGGGAATGAGCAGTTCTTC

J gene: TRBJ2-5
CDR3 length: 15
D gene: -
V gene: TRBV7-6
clone size: few
CDR3 protein: CASSLAGSGGETQYF
CDR3 DNA: TGTGCCAGCAGCTTAGCGGGGTCTGGTGGAGAGACCCAGTACTTC

J gene: TRBJ2-3
CDR3 length: 13
D gene: -
V gene: TRBV29-1
clone size: -
CDR3 protein: CSSAEPNSDTQYF
CDR3 DNA: TGCAGCTCCGCTGAGCCTAATTCAGATACGCAGTATTTT

J gene: TRBJ2-2
CDR3 length: 18
D gene: TRBD1
V gene: TRBV7-2
clone size: -
CDR3 protein: CASSSEILTGGAVGELFF
CDR3 DNA: TGTGCCAGCAGCTCCGAGATATTAACAGGGGGCGCGGTCGGGGAGCTGTTTTTT

J gene: TRBJ2-5
CDR3 length: 13
D gene: -
V gene: TRBV5-4
clone size: -
CDR3 protein: CASSLARQETQYF
CDR3 DNA: TGTGCCAGCAGCTTGGCCAGGCAAGAGACCCAGTACTTC

J gene: TRBJ2-3
CDR3 length: 13
D gene: -
V gene: TRBV19
clone size: -
CDR3 protein: CASGTRGTDTQYF
CDR3 DNA: TGTGCCAGTGGAACTAGAGGCACAGATACGCAGTATTTT

J gene: TRBJ1-4
CDR3 length: 15
D gene: -
V gene: TRBV2
clone size: -
CDR3 protein: CASKGDRGGGEKLFF
CDR3 DNA: TGTGCCAGCAAGGGGGATAGGGGTGGCGGTGAAAAACTGTTTTTT

J gene: TRBJ1-2
CDR3 length: 15
D gene: -
V gene: TRBV5-4
clone size: -
CDR3 protein: CASRLGTVSDYGYTF
CDR3 DNA: TGTGCCAGCAGATTGGGGACCGTTTCGGACTATGGCTACACCTTC

J gene: TRBJ2-7
CDR3 length: 12
D gene: -
V gene: TRBV9
clone size: -
CDR3 protein: CASSPPSYEQYF
CDR3 DNA: TGTGCCAGCAGCCCACCTAGCTACGAGCAGTACTTC

J gene: TRBJ1-5
CDR3 length: 14
D gene: -
V gene: TRBV6-6
clone size: few
CDR3 protein: CASSHGTSNQPQHF
CDR3 DNA: TGTGCCAGCAGCCACGGGACAAGCAATCAGCCCCAGCATTTT

J gene: TRBJ1-1
CDR3 length: 12
D gene: -
V gene: TRBV7-9
clone size: few
CDR3 protein: CASSLDGEGAFF
CDR3 DNA: TGTGCCAGCAGCTTAGACGGAGAAGGAGCTTTCTTT

J gene: TRBJ2-5
CDR3 length: 13
D gene: -
V gene: TRBV29-1
clone size: -
CDR3 protein: CSVEDPIQETQYF
CDR3 DNA: TGCAGCGTTGAAGATCCGATACAAGAGACCCAGTACTTC

J gene: TRBJ1-2
CDR3 length: 13
D gene: -
V gene: TRBV6-4
clone size: -
CDR3 protein: CASSDSDSYGYTF
CDR3 DNA: TGTGCCAGCAGTGACTCAGACAGCTATGGCTACACCTTC

J gene: TRBJ2-1
CDR3 length: 17
D gene: -
V gene: TRBV5-3
clone size: -
CDR3 protein: CARRVNNGAASYNEQFF
CDR3 DNA: TGTGCCAGAAGGGTCAATAACGGAGCGGCCTCCTACAATGAGCAGTTCTTC

J gene: TRBJ2-7
CDR3 length: 12
D gene: -
V gene: TRBV7-2
clone size: -
CDR3 protein: CASGQVLAEQYF
CDR3 DNA: TGTGCCAGCGGGCAGGTCTTGGCCGAGCAGTACTTC